This entry lists 10 T cell receptor beta chains sequenced from one sample in a study of T cell responses to AZD1222 COVID-19 vaccine. Sequencing used immunoSEQ multiplex PCR; TCRdb keeps in-frame clones, though not all of them. Among more than 70,000 clones listed, 70% to 90% were seen once. The material sequenced was peripheral blood, taken on day 0 of MenACWY control vaccination. The receptors stem from an adult in good health.

The rearrangement joins TRBV6-5 to TRBJ2-1, with D hard to call. The germline CDR1 and CDR2 sequences are MNHEY and SVGAGI. Trimming took off 0 bases at V and 7 bases at J, with 4 bases between the two ends. CDR3 length equals 12 residues. The CDR3 sequence: CASSYSGNEQFF. CDR3 DNA: TGTGCCAGCAGTTACTCCGGGAATGAGCAGTTCTTC.

The CDR3 sequence is CASSDRDRVVPQHF. CDR3 in DNA: TGTGCCAGCAGCGACCGGGACAGGGTGGTCCCCCAGCATTTT. The J gene is TRBJ1-5, the V gene TRBV7-2; 9 nucleotides match TRBD1. The length of the CDR3 is 14 residues. The germline V gene encodes CDR1 SGHTA and CDR2 FQGNSA. Trimming took 5 bases from V and 10 from J; bases not matched to a gene: 9.

This chain joins TRBV4-3 and TRBJ2-3; TRBD1 matches 9 bases. This CDR3 is built from 18 residues. CDR1 and CDR2 (germline): LGHNA, YSLEER. With V trimmed by 2 bases and J by 0 bases, 9 bases remained unmatched. In nucleotides, the CDR3 is TGCGCCAGCAGCCAACGGGACAGGGCTTACACTAGCACAGATACGCAGTATTTT. This gives the protein CASSQRDRAYTSTDTQYF.

The chain couples TRBV7-9 to TRBJ2-2; possibly TRBD1 or TRBD2 for D (5 bases each). The germline CDR1 and CDR2 sequences are SEHNR and FQNEAQ (reference sequence). The length of the CDR3 is 14 residues. V was shortened by 6 bases and J by 4 bases, with 12 bases between the two germline ends. CDR3 coding DNA: TGTGCCAGCAGGGCGTGGGACCCCACCGGGGAGCTGTTTTTT. This codes for CASRAWDPTGELFF.

V usage is TRBV6-6 and J usage is TRBJ2-7; 9 bases line up with TRBD1. Looked up from germline, CDR1 is MNHNY and CDR2 is SVGAGI (reference sequence). The CDR3 length is 15 residues. J was trimmed by 1 base and V by 5 bases; bases with no gene match: 6. The CDR3 spells CASSNPDRGSYEQYF. In DNA form, the CDR3 reads TGTGCCAGCAGTAACCCGGACAGGGGTTCCTACGAGCAGTACTTC.

The rearrangement links TRBV19 to TRBJ2-3; 9 nucleotides line up with TRBD1. The CDR3 is made up of 14 amino acids. Germline values: CDR1 LNHDA, CDR2 SQIVND (reference sequence). Trimming cost V 6 bases and J 4 bases; bases outside gene matches: 5. The CDR3 nucleotides read TGTGCCAGTAGGGACAGGGGTGGTCCAGATACGCAGTATTTT. Its protein is CASRDRGGPDTQYF.

With respect to this clone: Mismatch with germline at one junction end may stem from a read error. The V call is TRBV7-2, the J call TRBJ2-7; tentatively, D is TRBD1 or TRBD2 (5 bases each). This CDR3 region has 12 residues. Germline CDR1 is SGHTA and CDR2 is FQGNSA. CDR3: CASSLAGLEGHF. CDR3 nucleotide sequence: TGTGCCAGCAGCTTAGCGGGGCTCGAGGGCCACTTC.

V and J are TRBV7-2 and TRBJ2-1; TRBD2 aligns across 9 bases. Germline CDR1 and CDR2: SGHTA and FQGNSA. CDR3 length: 15 residues. The V and J ends lost 5 bases and 7 bases, in that order; junction bases with no gene match: 9. The CDR3 DNA reads as TGTGCCAGCAGCCCTCCAGCGGGGGGAAGGAATGAGCAGTTCTTC. Translation gives CASSPPAGGRNEQFF. The variable domain in full, completed from reference TRBV7-2 and TRBJ2-1, reads GAGVSQSPSNKVTEKGKDVELRCDPISGHTALYWYRQSLGQGLEFLIYFQGNSAPDKSGLPSDRFSAERTGGSVSTLTIQRTQQEDSAVYLCASSPPAGGRNEQFFGPGTRLTVL.

This chain uses TRBV28 with TRBJ2-4; D is ambiguous. The length of the CDR3 is 14 residues. The germline V gene encodes CDR1 MDHEN and CDR2 SYDVKM. The V end was cut by 5 bases, the J end by 0 bases, with 8 bases between. The CDR3 nucleotides are TGTGCCAGCAGTCCCCCCGGAGCCAAAAACATTCAGTACTTC. It encodes CASSPPGAKNIQYF.

V is TRBV6-2 or TRBV6-3 and J is TRBJ1-1; 7 nucleotides match TRBD1. Germline values: CDR1 MNHEY, CDR2 SVGEGT. This CDR3 has 17 amino acids. Trimming cost V 5 bases and J 0 bases; bases outside gene matches: 12. CDR3 sequence reads: CASSPADRAALNTEAFF. The CDR3 DNA reads as TGTGCCAGCAGTCCCGCCGACAGGGCTGCCTTGAACACTGAAGCTTTCTTT.